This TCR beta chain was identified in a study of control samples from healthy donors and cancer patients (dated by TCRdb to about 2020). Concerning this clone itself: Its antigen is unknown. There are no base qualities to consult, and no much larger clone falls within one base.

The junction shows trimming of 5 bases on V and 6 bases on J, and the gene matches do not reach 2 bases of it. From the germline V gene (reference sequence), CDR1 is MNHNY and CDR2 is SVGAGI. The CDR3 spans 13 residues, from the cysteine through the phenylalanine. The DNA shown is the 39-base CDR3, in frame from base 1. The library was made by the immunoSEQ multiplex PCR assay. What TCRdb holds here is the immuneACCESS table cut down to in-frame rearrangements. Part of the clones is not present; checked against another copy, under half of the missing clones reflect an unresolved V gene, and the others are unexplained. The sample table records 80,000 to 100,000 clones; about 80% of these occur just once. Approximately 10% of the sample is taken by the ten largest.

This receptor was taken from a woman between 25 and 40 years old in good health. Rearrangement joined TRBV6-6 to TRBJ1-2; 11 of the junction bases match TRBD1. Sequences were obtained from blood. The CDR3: CASSGQGAHGYTF. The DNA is TGTGCCAGCAGTGGACAGGGGGCGCATGGCTACACCTTC.